This is a list of T cell receptor beta chains from one sample in a study of STAT5B mutations in CD4+ large granular lymphocyte leukemia. Generated by immunoSEQ multiplex PCR, the TCRdb table keeps only in-frame clones and is missing some. The data show 25,000 to 35,000 clones, with less than 80% seen just once and approximately 2.5% held by the top ten. Sequenced material: CD4+ T cells from blood buffy coats. All receptors derive from a human donor in good health. Each CDR3 is given with its conserved first and last residue. A D gene is named only where the DNA matches it firmly. Only part of the rows carry a size: once, few, many, or a class if the clone is expanded.

clone_size d_call cdr3_length j_call v_call cdr3_nt cdr3_aa
few - 10 TRBJ2-3 TRBV6-5 TGTGCCACGGGAAGAGATACGCAGTATTTT CATGRDTQYF
- - 16 TRBJ2-5 TRBV6-5 TGTGCCAGCAGTTACTCCGGGCTGGGAGGCCAAGAGACCCAGTACTTC CASSYSGLGGQETQYF
- - 15 TRBJ2-2 TRBV25-1 TGTGCCAGCAGTCCCGGGACCCCATGGGGTGGGGAGCTGTTTTTT CASSPGTPWGGELFF
- - 13 TRBJ1-5 TRBV4-1 TGCGCCAGCAGCCCAGGGGTCAATCAGCCCCAGCATTTT CASSPGVNQPQHF
- - 15 TRBJ2-5 TRBV10-3 TGTGCCATCAGTGAGGGCGGGACCTTGCAAGAGACCCAGTACTTC CAISEGGTLQETQYF
- - 14 TRBJ2-3 TRBV28 TGTGCCAGCAGTCCGAACCCGCCAAAAATTGCGCAGTATTTT CASSPNPPKIAQYF
- TRBD1 16 TRBJ1-5 TRBV6-6 TGTGCCAGCAGCCACCGGGACAGGGGGCGAGATCAGCCCCAGCATTTT CASSHRDRGRDQPQHF
few - 10 TRBJ2-7 TRBV27 TGTGCCAGCGGACCCTACGAGCAGTACTTC CASGPYEQYF
- TRBD1 18 TRBJ2-1 TRBV7-9 TGTGCCAGCAGCCGTCTTACCCCCCCCGGACAGGGGTACAATGAGCAGTTCTTC CASSRLTPPGQGYNEQFF
- - 16 TRBJ1-5 TRBV2 TGTGCCAGCAACGGAGACAGGTCCCTGAGCAATCAGCCCCAGCATTTT CASNGDRSLSNQPQHF
few - 15 TRBJ1-2 TRBV7-2 TGTGCCAGCAACTACAATAGCGAACTTAACTATGGCTACACCTTC CASNYNSELNYGYTF
- - 15 TRBJ1-2 TRBV18 TGTGCCAGCTCACCCAGGACGGGGATTGGGGATGGCTACACCTTC CASSPRTGIGDGYTF
once - 15 TRBJ1-1 TRBV18 TGTGCCAGCTCACCACTGGGGACATCTAACACTGAAGCTTTCTTT CASSPLGTSNTEAFF
- - 17 TRBJ1-1 TRBV9 TGTGCCAGCAGCCGGGGGCTGGGGGTATCGGGGGACACTGAAGCTTTCTTT CASSRGLGVSGDTEAFF
- - 11 TRBJ2-1 TRBV2 TGTGCCAGCAGTTACAGGGATGAGCAGTTCTTC CASSYRDEQFF
- - 14 TRBJ2-4 TRBV28 TGTGCCAGCAGTTTAGAACAGATACGAAACATTCAGTACTTC CASSLEQIRNIQYF
- - 14 TRBJ2-4 TRBV6-5 TGTGCCAGCAGTTACCCCGGGGATGGGAACATTCAGTACTTC CASSYPGDGNIQYF
- TRBD1 14 TRBJ2-1 TRBV29-1 TGCAGCGTCGATAGGACAGGGAGGTCGAATGAGCAGTTCTTC CSVDRTGRSNEQFF
- TRBD1 13 TRBJ1-1 TRBV19 TGTGCCAGTAGTAACCCCCCGGGACAGACCGACTTCTTT CASSNPPGQTDFF
- TRBD2 13 TRBJ2-1 TRBV9 TGTGCCAGCAGCTCCATGCTAGCGGACGAGCAGTTCTTC CASSSMLADEQFF
- TRBD1 14 TRBJ1-1 TRBV6-5 TGTGCCAGCAGTACAAGACAGGGGAGAACTGAAGCTTTCTTT CASSTRQGRTEAFF
few - 14 TRBJ1-1 TRBV30 TGTGCCTGGAGCCGACTCCCGGCGAACACTGAAGCTTTCTTT CAWSRLPANTEAFF
- - 13 TRBJ2-1 TRBV29-1 TGCAGCGTTTCCGGGACCGGGAAGGGGGAGCAGTTCTTC CSVSGTGKGEQFF
- - 16 TRBJ2-3 TRBV14 TGTGCCAGCAGCCAAAGGCGGGGCTCCGGGTTAGATACGCAGTATTTT CASSQRRGSGLDTQYF
- - 15 TRBJ2-5 TRBV11-1 TGTGCCAGCAGCGATAGAAGGGGGGCGGAAGGGACCCAGTACTTC CASSDRRGAEGTQYF
- - 14 TRBJ1-2 TRBV29-1 TGCAGCGTTAGCACAGGGTGGAGGTTTGAGGGCTACACCTTC CSVSTGWRFEGYTF
- TRBD1 15 TRBJ2-1 TRBV6-1 TGTGCCAGCAGTAACCCGGGGACAGCCCTCAATGAGCAGTTCTTC CASSNPGTALNEQFF
- TRBD2 16 TRBJ2-1 TRBV18 TGTGCCAGCTCGCCCGGACTAGCGGGAGGGGTCAATGAGCAGTTCTTC CASSPGLAGGVNEQFF
- - 13 TRBJ2-7 TRBV5-4 TGTGCCAGCAGAATACAAGGGGCCAGAGAGCAGTACTTC CASRIQGAREQYF
few TRBD2 16 TRBJ2-7 TRBV6-6 TGTGCCAGCAGTTACTCATTTACCAGGGAGGGACGCGAGCAGTACTTC CASSYSFTREGREQYF
few - 17 TRBJ2-1 TRBV4-3 TGCGCCAGCAGCCAAGAGTATAGCCGTCCCTCCTACAATGAGCAGTTCTTC CASSQEYSRPSYNEQFF
once - 18 TRBJ2-3 TRBV11-1 TGTGCCAGCAGCCGACTGGGAATTGGACAAACCCGCACAGATACGCAGTATTTT CASSRLGIGQTRTDTQYF
- - 12 TRBJ1-1 TRBV6-5 TGTGCCAGCTCGGGACGGATTACCGAAGCTTTCTTT CASSGRITEAFF
- - 16 TRBJ1-2 TRBV27 TGTGCCAGCAGTTTTTACGATCCGGGGAAGGTGCTGGGCTACACCTTC CASSFYDPGKVLGYTF
- TRBD2 17 TRBJ2-6 TRBV19 TGTGCCAGTAGTATAGATCTAGCGGGGGCTGGGGCCAACGTCCTGACTTTC CASSIDLAGAGANVLTF
- - 13 TRBJ2-3 TRBV5-1 TGCGCCAGCAGTTTAGGAGGAACAGATACGCAGTATTTT CASSLGGTDTQYF
- TRBD1 14 TRBJ1-6 TRBV4-3 TGCGCCAGCAGCCAGGGCAGGGGGCTGTCACCCCTCCACTTT CASSQGRGLSPLHF
- - 11 TRBJ2-5 TRBV19 TGTGCCAGTAGTATGGCCGAGACCCAGTACTTC CASSMAETQYF
- TRBD1 16 TRBJ2-2 TRBV4-1 TGCGCCAGCAGCCAGACCGGGACAGGGGTCCCCGGGGAGCTGTTTTTT CASSQTGTGVPGELFF
- TRBD1 15 TRBJ1-4 TRBV5-1 TGCGCCAGCAGCCCTCTTGGGACAGGGGACGAAAAACTGTTTTTT CASSPLGTGDEKLFF
- - 14 TRBJ1-1 TRBV5-1 TGCGCCAGCAGCTCATCAGGGGCGAACACTGAAGCTTTCTTT CASSSSGANTEAFF
- - 18 TRBJ2-6 TRBV27 TGTGCCAGCAGTTTGGGGTGGGTCGGAGTATCTGGGGCCAACGTCCTGACTTTC CASSLGWVGVSGANVLTF
- - 13 TRBJ1-2 TRBV6-6 TGTGCCAGCAGTTATGGGGGAAACTATGGCTACACCTTC CASSYGGNYGYTF
few - 17 TRBJ2-6 TRBV7-9 TGTGCCAGCAGCTTATTCGCCGCCAGCTCTGGGGCCAACGTCCTGACTTTC CASSLFAASSGANVLTF
- - 13 TRBJ2-3 TRBV5-4 TGTGCCAGCAGCTTTGGTGGCACAGATACGCAGTATTTT CASSFGGTDTQYF
- TRBD1 14 TRBJ2-7 TRBV5-6 TGTGCCAGCACCAGGGACAGGGGAACCTACGAGCAGTACTTC CASTRDRGTYEQYF
- - 16 TRBJ2-7 TRBV9 TGTGCCAGCAGCGGCCGGGACACGGAAGTCTCCTACGAGCAGTACTTC CASSGRDTEVSYEQYF